This T cell receptor beta chain was captured in a study of cytomegalovirus exposure and HLA in healthy donors. About the study: An earlier analysis identified 100 million to 130 million unique TCR beta sequences in 150 million to 200 million T cells.

Trimming removed 6 bases from V and 3 bases from J, with 20 bases in between. The CDR3 totals 16 residues. Germline CDR1 PRHDT, CDR2 FYEKMQ (reference sequence). Study-level findings and limits: The authors enumerated over 150 TCR beta chains as linked to cytomegalovirus.

As to this clone: Its antigen is as yet unknown.

The PCR was carried out with 60 Vbeta primers and 13 Jbeta primers. Clones were read by immunoSEQ multiplex PCR, and TCRdb kept only the in-frame ones, dropping some. The table lists around 140,000 clones, roughly 79% of them singletons. The clonotype was recovered from a woman aged 18-29 years in good health and CMV-seronegative. The V and J genes are TRBV13 and TRBJ1-2, with a tentative D call TRBD1 (5 bases). Sample: PBMCs. For the CDR3, the DNA is TGTGCCAGCAGTCTCATCGGGACTCCGGAGGACTATGGCTACACCTTC. Translated, it gives CASSLIGTPEDYGYTF.